Shown below are 6 T cell receptor beta chains from a single sample sequenced in a study of T cell responses to AZD1222 COVID-19 vaccine. Sequenced by immunoSEQ multiplex PCR; TCRdb stores in-frame clones only, minus some. The table records about 150,000 clones, approximately 92% of them present only once. The source material was peripheral blood, sampled 28 days after the second AZD1222 dose. These receptors were taken from an adult who received the AZD1222 COVID-19 vaccine.

J is TRBJ2-7 and V is TRBV5-1; tentatively, D is TRBD1 (5 bases). The length of the CDR3 is 13 residues. Germline loops: CDR1 SGHRS, CDR2 YFSETQ. V was pared by 2 bases and J by 6 bases, with 12 bases between. The CDR3: CASSFSGSFEQYF. The CDR3 DNA reads TGCGCCAGCAGCTTCTCAGGGTCGTTCGAGCAGTACTTC.

The chain links TRBV14 to TRBJ1-1; possible D gene TRBD1, 5 bases. The germline V and J ends were trimmed by 0 bases and 5 bases, with 10 bases remaining between them. This CDR3 region has 14 residues. Germline CDR1 and CDR2: SGHDN and FVKESK. CDR3 in DNA: TGTGCCAGCAGCCAAGAGAGGGGATGGACTGAAGCTTTCTTT. It codes for CASSQERGWTEAFF.

The chain couples TRBV28 to TRBJ1-2, with D possibly TRBD1 on 5 matching bases. CDR3 length: 14 residues. The V gene lost 6 bases and the J gene lost 4 bases, with 15 bases spanning the gap. The germline CDR1 and CDR2 sequences are MDHEN and SYDVKM. The CDR3 here is CASSSPGGGYGYTF. The DNA of the CDR3 is TGTGCCAGCAGCTCACCGGGGGGGGGCTATGGCTACACCTTC.

The chain uses TRBV19 and TRBJ2-1; 12 bases agree with TRBD2. Germline V CDR1 and CDR2: LNHDA, SQIVND (reference sequence). Trimming at V came to 9 bases and at J to 8 bases, leaving 8 bases not matched to a gene. The CDR3 has 14 residues. The CDR3 region has the DNA TGTGCCAGCTCGACTAGCGGGAGTGTCTATGAGCAGTTCTTC. Translated: CASSTSGSVYEQFF.

The rearrangement joins TRBV7-9 to TRBJ2-5; D might be TRBD2 (6 bases). The CDR3 loop spans 13 amino acids. The germline gives CDR1 SEHNR, CDR2 FQNEAQ (reference sequence). V dropped 5 bases and J dropped 9 bases, with 16 bases sitting between them. CDR3: CASSPLGGTSQYF. The CDR3 nucleotides read TGTGCCAGCAGCCCCCTCGGAGGGACGTCCCAGTACTTC.

This chain links TRBV7-8 with TRBJ2-1; D might be TRBD2 (5 bases). This CDR3 region has 11 residues. V was shortened by 5 bases and J by 12 bases, with 11 bases between the two germline ends. Per germline, CDR1 SGHVS and CDR2 FQNEAQ. In nucleotides, the CDR3 is TGTGCCAGCAGCCCTGCGGAGGCGCAGTTCTTC. Amino acids: CASSPAEAQFF.